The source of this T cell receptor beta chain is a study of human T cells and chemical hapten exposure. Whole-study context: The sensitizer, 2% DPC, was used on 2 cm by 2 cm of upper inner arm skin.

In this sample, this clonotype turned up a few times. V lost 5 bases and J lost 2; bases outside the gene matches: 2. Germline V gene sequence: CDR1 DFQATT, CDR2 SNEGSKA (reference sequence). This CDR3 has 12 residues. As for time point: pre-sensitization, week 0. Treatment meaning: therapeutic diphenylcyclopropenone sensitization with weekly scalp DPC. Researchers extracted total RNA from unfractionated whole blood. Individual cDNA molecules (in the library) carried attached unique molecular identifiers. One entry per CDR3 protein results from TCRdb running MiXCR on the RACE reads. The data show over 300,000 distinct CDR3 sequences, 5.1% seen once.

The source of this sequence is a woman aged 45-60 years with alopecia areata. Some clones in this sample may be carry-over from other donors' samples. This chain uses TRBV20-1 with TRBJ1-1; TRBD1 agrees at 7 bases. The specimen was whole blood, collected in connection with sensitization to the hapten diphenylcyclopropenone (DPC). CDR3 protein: CSAGQDNTEAFF. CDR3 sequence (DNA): TGCAGTGCTGGACAGGATAACACTGAAGCTTTCTTT.